This T cell receptor (beta chain) was identified during a study of blood T cell repertoires in COVID-19. Across the study: Donors in the United States, Italy and Spain gave samples during acute or convalescent COVID-19.

V dropped 4 bases and J dropped 2; count of bases not matched to a gene: 6. This CDR3 has 15 residues. Germline loops: CDR1 SGHRS, CDR2 YFSETQ. Assay used: immunoSEQ multiplex PCR; TCRdb lists only in-frame clones, some missing. The sample records some 150,000 clones, over 80% being singletons. J is TRBJ2-7 and V is TRBV5-1, with TRBD1 identical over 10 bases. Source material: peripheral blood. This sequence was found in a woman aged 45-65 years with acute or convalescent COVID-19. DNA of the CDR3: TGCGCCAGCAGCCCGAGGACAGGGGGTCCCTACGAGCAGTACTTC. Translated, it gives CASSPRTGGPYEQYF.